A single sample gave rise to the 11 T cell receptor beta chains below, sequenced in a study of blood T cell repertoires in COVID-19. Method: immunoSEQ multiplex PCR; TCRdb's copy keeps in-frame clones and lacks some. Among 150,000 to 200,000 clones listed, almost 80% were seen once. The sample was peripheral blood. These receptors originate from a woman in her 70s with acute or convalescent COVID-19.

This chain joins TRBV3-1 (or the pseudogene TRBV3-2) and TRBJ1-3; 8 bases match TRBD1. The J segment lost 4 bases and the V segment lost 6 bases, leaving 8 bases of the junction unmatched. The V gene's germline CDR1 is LGHDT and CDR2 YNNKEL (reference sequence). This CDR3 has 15 residues. The CDR3 is CASSLGQGWGNTIYF. CDR3 sequence (DNA): TGTGCCAGCAGTCTTGGACAGGGCTGGGGAAACACCATATATTTT.

The chain combines TRBV6-6 with TRBJ2-7; TRBD2 matches 11 bases. The V gene's germline CDR1 is MNHNY and CDR2 SVGAGI (reference sequence). V lost 2 bases to trimming and J lost 7 bases; unmatched junction nucleotides: 10. CDR3 size: 16 residues. In DNA, the CDR3 is TGTGCCAGCAGTTACATGACTAGCGGGGTTCTGGGAGAGCAGTACTTC. Protein: CASSYMTSGVLGEQYF.

The chain recombines TRBV3-1 (or the pseudogene TRBV3-2) with TRBJ2-5; tentative D call: TRBD2 (6 bases). The CDR3 totals 14 residues. Germline V lookup: CDR1 LGHDT, CDR2 YNNKEL (reference sequence). Between the trimmed V and J ends, which lost 4 bases and 5 bases, there was a span of 14 bases. The CDR3 region is CASSRSGSMETQYF. The CDR3 DNA sequence: TGTGCCAGCAGCCGTTCCGGGAGTATGGAGACCCAGTACTTC.

The chain joins TRBV5-6 to TRBJ2-1, with a possible D match to TRBD2 (6 bases). Trimming shortened V by 0 bases and J by 9 bases, and 13 bases separated the two germline ends. In germline, CDR1 is SGHDT, CDR2 YYEEEE. The CDR3 extends over 14 amino acids. The CDR3: CASSLGPGRSEQFF. Written as DNA, the CDR3 is TGTGCCAGCAGCTTGGGGCCAGGGAGGAGTGAGCAGTTCTTC.

V is TRBV4-1 and J is TRBJ2-7; D not resolved. Per the germline V gene, CDR1 is MGHRA and CDR2 is YSYEKL. The V gene lost 0 bases and the J gene lost 7 bases, with 10 bases spanning the gap. The CDR3 has 13 amino acids. The CDR3 DNA reads TGCGCCAGCAGCCAAGATCTCCTTCGGGAGCAGTACTTC. Residues: CASSQDLLREQYF.

The CDR3 reads CASSKAFNTEAFF. The CDR3 nucleotides are TGTGCCAGCAGCAAAGCTTTCAACACTGAAGCTTTCTTT. The chain joins TRBV7-8 to TRBJ1-1; no clear D. CDR1 is SGHVS, CDR2 FQNEAQ, per germline. V lost 5 bases, J lost 2 bases, and 9 bases lay in between. The CDR3 has 13 amino acids.

The gene calls are TRBV7-9 and TRBJ2-5, with 10 bases lining up with TRBD2. CDR1 is SEHNR and CDR2 is FQNEAQ in the germline V gene (reference sequence). The CDR3 is 15 residues long. V dropped 6 bases and J dropped 4; count of bases not matched to a gene: 8. This CDR3 reads CASRSPGLALETQYF. The CDR3 nucleotides read TGTGCCAGCAGATCCCCGGGACTAGCGTTAGAGACCCAGTACTTC.

The rearrangement joins TRBV19 to TRBJ1-1, with D possibly TRBD1 on 5 matching bases. V was pared by 3 bases and J by 5 bases, with 16 bases between. Germline V CDR1 and CDR2: LNHDA, SQIVND (reference sequence). The CDR3 length is 15 residues. The CDR3 DNA sequence: TGTGCCAGTAGTATTTTGGGGGGGTTAAAGACTGAAGCTTTCTTT. Translating gives CASSILGGLKTEAFF.

This clone was detected only a few times. One end of the junction varies from germline; a read error may be responsible. The chain joins TRBV2 to TRBJ2-7, with 9 bases matching TRBD2. Per the germline V gene, CDR1 is SNHLY and CDR2 is FYNNEI. The CDR3 is made up of 12 amino acids. The CDR3 is CASSSSGIITLF. CDR3 coding DNA: TGTGCCAGCAGTTCTAGCGGGATAATCACTCTCTTC.

This clone was detected many times. The J gene is TRBJ1-2, the V gene TRBV29-1; 7 positions match TRBD1. After removal of 1 base from V and 5 bases from J, the junction contained 13 bases not matched to a gene. There are 16 residues in the CDR3. CDR1 is SQVTM, CDR2 ANQGSEA, per germline. CDR3 DNA: TGCAGCGTTGAAGCCGCGAGTCGAGGGGGCCGATATGGCTACACCTTC. It translates to CSVEAASRGGRYGYTF.

This clone was recorded once. V and J are TRBV19 and TRBJ1-6, with 7 nucleotides matching TRBD1. The CDR3 runs to 14 residues. Germline V gene data show CDR1 as LNHDA and CDR2 as SQIVND (reference sequence). After removal of 4 bases from V and 7 bases from J, the junction contained 4 bases not matched to a gene. This chain's CDR3 is CASSTTGLNSPLHF. DNA for the CDR3: TGTGCCAGTAGTACGACAGGGTTGAATTCACCCCTCCACTTT.